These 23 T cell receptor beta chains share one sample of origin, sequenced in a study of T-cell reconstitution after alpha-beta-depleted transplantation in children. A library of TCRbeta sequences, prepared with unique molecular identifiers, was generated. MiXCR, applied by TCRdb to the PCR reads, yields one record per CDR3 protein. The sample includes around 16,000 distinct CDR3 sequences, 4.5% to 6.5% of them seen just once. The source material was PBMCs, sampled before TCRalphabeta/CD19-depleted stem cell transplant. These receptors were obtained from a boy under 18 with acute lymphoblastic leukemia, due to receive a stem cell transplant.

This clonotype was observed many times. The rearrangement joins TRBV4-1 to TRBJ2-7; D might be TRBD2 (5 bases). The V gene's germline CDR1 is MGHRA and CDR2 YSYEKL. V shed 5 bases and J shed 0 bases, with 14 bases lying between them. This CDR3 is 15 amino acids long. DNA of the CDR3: TGCGCCAGCAGCGCCACACTAGGGAGCTCCTACGAGCAGTACTTC. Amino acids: CASSATLGSSYEQYF.

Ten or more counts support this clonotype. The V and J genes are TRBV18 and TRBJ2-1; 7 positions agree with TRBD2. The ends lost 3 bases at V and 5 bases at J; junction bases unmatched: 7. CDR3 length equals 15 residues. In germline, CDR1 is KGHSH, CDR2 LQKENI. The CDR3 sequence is CASSPASSGNNEQFF. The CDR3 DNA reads TGTGCCAGCTCACCCGCTTCTAGCGGAAACAATGAGCAGTTCTTC.

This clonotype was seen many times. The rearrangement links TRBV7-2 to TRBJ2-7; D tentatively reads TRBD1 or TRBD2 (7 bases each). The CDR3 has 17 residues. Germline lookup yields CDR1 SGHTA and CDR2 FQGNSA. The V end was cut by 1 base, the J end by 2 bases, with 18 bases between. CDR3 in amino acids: CASSLESGGGGAYEQYF. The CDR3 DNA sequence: TGTGCCAGCAGCTTAGAGTCCGGGGGAGGGGGCGCCTACGAGCAGTACTTC.

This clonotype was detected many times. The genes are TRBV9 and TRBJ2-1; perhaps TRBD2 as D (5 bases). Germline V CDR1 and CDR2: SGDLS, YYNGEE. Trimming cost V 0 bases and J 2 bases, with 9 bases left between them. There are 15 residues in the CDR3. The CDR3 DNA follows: TGTGCCAGCAGCGTAGGAAGCGGCGCCTACAATGAGCAGTTCTTC. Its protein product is CASSVGSGAYNEQFF.

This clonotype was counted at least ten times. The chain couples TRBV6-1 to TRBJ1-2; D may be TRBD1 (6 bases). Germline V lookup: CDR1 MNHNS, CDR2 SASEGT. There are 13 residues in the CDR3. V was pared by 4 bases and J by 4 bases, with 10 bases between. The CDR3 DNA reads TGTGCCAGCAGTGGGGGCAGGGGCTATGGCTACACCTTC. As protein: CASSGGRGYGYTF.

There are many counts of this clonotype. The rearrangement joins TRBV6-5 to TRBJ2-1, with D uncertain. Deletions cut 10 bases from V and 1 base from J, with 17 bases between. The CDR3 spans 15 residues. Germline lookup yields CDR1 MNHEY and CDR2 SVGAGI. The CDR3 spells CATLIRAGSYNEQFF. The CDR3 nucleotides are TGTGCCACTTTAATCCGGGCTGGGTCCTACAATGAGCAGTTCTTC.

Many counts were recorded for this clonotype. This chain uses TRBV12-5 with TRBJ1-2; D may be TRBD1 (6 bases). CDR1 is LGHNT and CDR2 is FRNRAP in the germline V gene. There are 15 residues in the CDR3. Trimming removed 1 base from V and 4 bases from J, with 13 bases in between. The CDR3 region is CASGLGLLDSYGYTF. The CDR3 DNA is TGTGCTAGTGGTTTGGGACTCTTGGACAGCTATGGCTACACCTTC.

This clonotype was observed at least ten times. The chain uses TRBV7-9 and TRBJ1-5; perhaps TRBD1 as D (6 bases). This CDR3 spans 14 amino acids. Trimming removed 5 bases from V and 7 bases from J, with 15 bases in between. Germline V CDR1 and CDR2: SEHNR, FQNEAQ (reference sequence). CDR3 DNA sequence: TGTGCCAGCAGCCCGGACAGAACGAGGCAGCCCCAGCATTTT. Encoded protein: CASSPDRTRQPQHF. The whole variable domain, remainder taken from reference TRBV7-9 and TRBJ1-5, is DTGVSQNPRHKITKRGQNVTFRCDPISEHNRLYWYRQTLGQGPEFLTYFQNEAQLEKSRLLSDRFSAERPKGSFSTLEIQRTEQGDSAMYLCASSPDRTRQPQHFGDGTRLSIL.

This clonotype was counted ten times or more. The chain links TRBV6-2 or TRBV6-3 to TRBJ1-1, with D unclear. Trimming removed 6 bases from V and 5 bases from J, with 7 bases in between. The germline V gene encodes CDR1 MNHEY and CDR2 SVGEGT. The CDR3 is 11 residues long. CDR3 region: CASRGRTEAFF. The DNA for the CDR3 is TGTGCCAGCAGGGGGAGGACTGAAGCTTTCTTT.

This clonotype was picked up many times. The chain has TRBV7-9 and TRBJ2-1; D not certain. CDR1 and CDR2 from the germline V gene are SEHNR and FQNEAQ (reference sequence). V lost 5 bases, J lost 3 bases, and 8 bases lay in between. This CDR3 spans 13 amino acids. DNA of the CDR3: TGTGCCAGCAGCCCCTATGACTACAATGAGCAGTTCTTC. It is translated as CASSPYDYNEQFF.

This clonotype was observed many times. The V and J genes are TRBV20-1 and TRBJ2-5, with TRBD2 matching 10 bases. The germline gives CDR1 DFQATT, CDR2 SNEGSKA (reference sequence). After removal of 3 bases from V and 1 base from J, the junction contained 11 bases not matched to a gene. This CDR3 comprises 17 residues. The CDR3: CSASRGLAGVGQETQYF. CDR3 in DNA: TGCAGTGCTAGTCGGGGGCTAGCGGGGGTGGGCCAAGAGACCCAGTACTTC.

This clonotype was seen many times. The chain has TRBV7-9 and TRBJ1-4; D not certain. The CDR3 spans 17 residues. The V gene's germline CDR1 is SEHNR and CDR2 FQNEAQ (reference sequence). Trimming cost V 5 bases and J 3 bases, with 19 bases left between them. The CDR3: CASSQLDMADPNEKLFF. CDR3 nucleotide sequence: TGTGCCAGCAGCCAACTAGATATGGCAGACCCTAATGAAAAACTGTTTTTT.

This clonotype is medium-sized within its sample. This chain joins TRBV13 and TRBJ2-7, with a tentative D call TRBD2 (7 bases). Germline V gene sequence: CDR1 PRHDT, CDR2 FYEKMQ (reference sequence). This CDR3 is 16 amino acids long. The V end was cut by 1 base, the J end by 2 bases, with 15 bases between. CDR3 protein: CASSLAGGGMAYEQYF. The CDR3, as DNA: TGTGCCAGCAGCTTAGCGGGGGGCGGGATGGCCTACGAGCAGTACTTC.

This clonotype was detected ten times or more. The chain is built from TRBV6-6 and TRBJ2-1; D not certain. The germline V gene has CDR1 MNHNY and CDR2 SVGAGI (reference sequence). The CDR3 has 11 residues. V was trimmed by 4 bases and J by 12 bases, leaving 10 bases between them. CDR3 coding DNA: TGTGCCAGCAGTTCGCAAATGACGCAGTTCTTC. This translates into CASSSQMTQFF.

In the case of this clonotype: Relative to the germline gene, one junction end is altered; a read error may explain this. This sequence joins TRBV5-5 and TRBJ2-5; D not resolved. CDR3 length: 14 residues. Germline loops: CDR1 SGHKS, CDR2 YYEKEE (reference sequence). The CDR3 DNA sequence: TGTGCCATCAGCTCCCGGGTCCTTCCAGAGACCCAGTACTTC. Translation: CAISSRVLPETQYF.

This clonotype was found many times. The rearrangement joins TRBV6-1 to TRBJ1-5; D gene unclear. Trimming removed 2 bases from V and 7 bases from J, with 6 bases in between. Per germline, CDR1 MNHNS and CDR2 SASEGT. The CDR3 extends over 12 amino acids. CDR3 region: CASSENRQPQHF. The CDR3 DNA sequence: TGTGCCAGCAGTGAAAATAGACAGCCCCAGCATTTT.

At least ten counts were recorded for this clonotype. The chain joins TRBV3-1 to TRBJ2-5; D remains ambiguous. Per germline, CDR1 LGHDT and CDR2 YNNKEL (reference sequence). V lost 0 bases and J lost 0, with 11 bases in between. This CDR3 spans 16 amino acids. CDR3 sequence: CASSQDAGLYQETQYF. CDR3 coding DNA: TGTGCCAGCAGCCAAGATGCTGGGTTATACCAAGAGACCCAGTACTTC.

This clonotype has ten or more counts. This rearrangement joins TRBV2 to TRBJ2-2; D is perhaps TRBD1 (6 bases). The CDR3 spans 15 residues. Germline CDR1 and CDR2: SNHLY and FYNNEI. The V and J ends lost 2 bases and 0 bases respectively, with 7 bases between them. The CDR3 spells CASSEHRANTGELFF. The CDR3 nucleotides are TGTGCCAGCAGTGAACACAGGGCGAACACCGGGGAGCTGTTTTTT.

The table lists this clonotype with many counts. This CDR3 is CASRQRESYEQYF. The CDR3 nucleotides read TGTGCCAGCCGTCAGCGGGAGTCGTACGAGCAGTACTTC. V and J are TRBV6-1 and TRBJ2-7; 8 nucleotides agree with TRBD2. The CDR3 is 13 amino acids. After removal of 8 bases from V and 4 bases from J, the junction contained 7 bases not matched to a gene. Germline lookup yields CDR1 MNHNS and CDR2 SASEGT.

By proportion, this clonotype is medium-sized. In DNA, the CDR3 is TGCAGCGTTGCATTTCCCTACACAGATACGCAGTATTTT. Protein product: CSVAFPYTDTQYF. The V gene is TRBV29-1, the J gene TRBJ2-3; D gene uncertain. Trimming shortened V by 4 bases and J by 2 bases, and 10 bases separated the two germline ends. This CDR3 has 13 residues. From germline, CDR1 is SQVTM and CDR2 ANQGSEA.

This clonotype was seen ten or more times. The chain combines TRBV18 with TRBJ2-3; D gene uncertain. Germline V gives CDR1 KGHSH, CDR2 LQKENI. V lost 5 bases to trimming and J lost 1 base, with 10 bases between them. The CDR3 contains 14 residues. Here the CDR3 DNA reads TGTGCCAGCTCATCCAATTGGGGCACAGATACGCAGTATTTT. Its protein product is CASSSNWGTDTQYF.

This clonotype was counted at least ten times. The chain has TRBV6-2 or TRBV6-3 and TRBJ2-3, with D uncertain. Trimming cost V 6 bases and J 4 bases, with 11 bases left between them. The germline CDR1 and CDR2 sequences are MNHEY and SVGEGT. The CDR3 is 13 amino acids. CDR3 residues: CASSQIRSDTQYF. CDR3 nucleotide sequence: TGTGCCAGCAGCCAAATTCGCTCAGATACGCAGTATTTT.

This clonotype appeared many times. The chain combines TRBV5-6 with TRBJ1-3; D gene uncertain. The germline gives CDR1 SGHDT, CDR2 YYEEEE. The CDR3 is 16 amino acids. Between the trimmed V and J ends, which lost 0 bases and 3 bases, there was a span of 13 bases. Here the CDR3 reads CASSLVGGESGNTIYF. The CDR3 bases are TGTGCCAGCAGCTTGGTTGGCGGAGAAAGTGGAAACACCATATATTTT.